A selection of T cell receptor beta chains follows, all from one sample in a study of OX40 agonist ivuxolimab in advanced cancers. Assay: immunoSEQ multiplex PCR; the TCRdb copy retains only in-frame clones and omits some. The sample has 30,000 to 45,000 clones, roughly four fifths seen once; the top ten hold 1.5% to 2%. Sequencing was performed on CD4+ or CD8+ T cells sorted from blood, taken in a trial of the OX40 agonist ivuxolimab. The receptors shown here come from an adult with an advanced solid tumor such as melanoma, head and neck, liver or kidney cancer. CDR3s include the opening cysteine and the closing phenylalanine or tryptophan. A D gene is named only where the DNA matches it firmly. A row's size may be missing; if present it is once, few, many or a size class.

D gene: -
clone size: -
V gene: TRBV5-4
J gene: TRBJ2-7
CDR3 protein: CASSLDGGVTYEQYF
CDR3 DNA: TGTGCCAGCAGCTTGGACGGCGGGGTAACCTACGAGCAGTACTTC

D gene: -
clone size: -
V gene: TRBV28
J gene: TRBJ1-2
CDR3 protein: CASTLPGVGGYTF
CDR3 DNA: TGTGCCAGCACCCTACCGGGGGTAGGTGGCTACACCTTC

D gene: -
clone size: -
V gene: TRBV28
J gene: TRBJ1-6
CDR3 protein: CASSDSTDFYNSPLHF
CDR3 DNA: TGTGCCAGCAGCGACTCGACGGATTTCTATAATTCACCCCTCCACTTT

D gene: TRBD2
clone size: -
V gene: TRBV11-1
J gene: TRBJ2-3
CDR3 protein: CASSNLGGAGDTQYF
CDR3 DNA: TGTGCCAGCAGCAACCTCGGGGGGGCCGGAGATACGCAGTATTTT

D gene: -
clone size: -
V gene: TRBV19
J gene: TRBJ1-1
CDR3 protein: CASEGGLWGTEAFF
CDR3 DNA: TGTGCCAGTGAAGGGGGGCTGTGGGGCACTGAAGCTTTCTTT

D gene: -
clone size: -
V gene: TRBV6-1
J gene: TRBJ1-1
CDR3 protein: CASSEARSTEAFF
CDR3 DNA: TGTGCCAGCAGTGAAGCGCGATCCACTGAAGCTTTCTTT

D gene: TRBD1
clone size: -
V gene: TRBV2
J gene: TRBJ1-4
CDR3 protein: CASRRGLNEKLFF
CDR3 DNA: TGTGCCAGCCGAAGGGGGCTAAATGAAAAACTGTTTTTT

D gene: -
clone size: -
V gene: TRBV19
J gene: TRBJ2-2
CDR3 protein: CASRKTGNTGELFF
CDR3 DNA: TGTGCCAGTAGGAAGACAGGGAACACCGGGGAGCTGTTTTTT

D gene: TRBD2
clone size: -
V gene: TRBV19
J gene: TRBJ2-7
CDR3 protein: CASHSGGPEGEQYF
CDR3 DNA: TGTGCCTCTCACTCGGGAGGGCCTGAAGGCGAGCAGTACTTC

D gene: -
clone size: -
V gene: TRBV19
J gene: TRBJ1-2
CDR3 protein: CASSPQLRLGGYTF
CDR3 DNA: TGTGCCAGTAGTCCCCAATTGAGGCTCGGAGGCTACACCTTC

D gene: TRBD2
clone size: -
V gene: TRBV6-5
J gene: TRBJ2-7
CDR3 protein: CASSYRGTIHEQYF
CDR3 DNA: TGTGCCAGCAGTTACCGCGGGACTATACACGAGCAGTACTTC

D gene: -
clone size: once
V gene: TRBV5-6
J gene: TRBJ1-1
CDR3 protein: CASSSTVNTEAFF
CDR3 DNA: TGTGCCAGCAGCTCGACGGTGAACACTGAAGCTTTCTTT

D gene: TRBD1
clone size: -
V gene: TRBV6-1
J gene: TRBJ1-2
CDR3 protein: CASQAGTGIYGYTF
CDR3 DNA: TGTGCCAGTCAAGCGGGGACAGGAATCTATGGCTACACCTTC

D gene: -
clone size: -
V gene: TRBV28
J gene: TRBJ2-7
CDR3 protein: CASSLNSYEQYF
CDR3 DNA: TGTGCCAGCAGTTTGAACTCCTACGAGCAGTACTTC

D gene: TRBD1
clone size: -
V gene: TRBV27
J gene: TRBJ2-2
CDR3 protein: CASSTTGWSGELFF
CDR3 DNA: TGTGCCAGCAGTACGACAGGGTGGTCCGGGGAGCTGTTTTTT

D gene: TRBD1
clone size: -
V gene: TRBV11-2
J gene: TRBJ1-1
CDR3 protein: CASSRRQGNTEAFF
CDR3 DNA: TGTGCCAGCAGCCGTAGACAGGGGAACACTGAAGCTTTCTTT

D gene: TRBD2
clone size: -
V gene: TRBV6-6
J gene: TRBJ2-1
CDR3 protein: CASSYDRGGGNEQFF
CDR3 DNA: TGTGCCAGCAGTTACGACCGGGGCGGGGGGAATGAGCAGTTCTTC

D gene: -
clone size: -
V gene: TRBV6-1
J gene: TRBJ1-5
CDR3 protein: CASTLGRGANQPQHF
CDR3 DNA: TGTGCCAGCACCCTCGGGAGGGGGGCAAATCAGCCCCAGCATTTT

D gene: TRBD1
clone size: -
V gene: TRBV19
J gene: TRBJ2-2
CDR3 protein: CASSPSDRGVAGELFF
CDR3 DNA: TGTGCCAGTAGTCCATCCGACAGGGGGGTCGCCGGGGAGCTGTTTTTT

D gene: -
clone size: -
V gene: TRBV6-5
J gene: TRBJ2-2
CDR3 protein: CASNWDRRSGELFF
CDR3 DNA: TGTGCCAGCAATTGGGACCGGCGGTCCGGGGAGCTGTTTTTT

D gene: -
clone size: -
V gene: TRBV7-9
J gene: TRBJ1-3
CDR3 protein: CASSPGHGGNTIYF
CDR3 DNA: TGTGCCAGCAGCCCCGGGCACGGTGGAAACACCATATATTTT

D gene: -
clone size: -
V gene: TRBV7-9
J gene: TRBJ2-7
CDR3 protein: CASSSDTSYEQYF
CDR3 DNA: TGTGCCAGCAGCTCAGACACCTCCTACGAGCAGTACTTC

D gene: -
clone size: medium-sized
V gene: TRBV11-2
J gene: TRBJ2-7
CDR3 protein: CASSAYSYEQYF
CDR3 DNA: TGTGCCAGCAGCGCTTATAGTTACGAGCAGTACTTC

D gene: TRBD2
clone size: -
V gene: TRBV15
J gene: TRBJ2-5
CDR3 protein: CATSRDLLAGSQTQYF
CDR3 DNA: TGTGCCACCAGCAGAGATTTACTAGCGGGGAGCCAGACCCAGTACTTC

D gene: -
clone size: -
V gene: TRBV10-3
J gene: TRBJ1-2
CDR3 protein: CAISESMGRRYGYTF
CDR3 DNA: TGTGCCATCAGTGAGTCGATGGGCAGAAGATATGGCTACACCTTC

D gene: TRBD1
clone size: -
V gene: TRBV7-8
J gene: TRBJ2-2
CDR3 protein: CASSLGQGARNTGELFF
CDR3 DNA: TGTGCCAGCAGCCTTGGACAGGGGGCCCGGAACACCGGGGAGCTGTTTTTT

D gene: TRBD2
clone size: -
V gene: TRBV7-8
J gene: TRBJ2-5
CDR3 protein: CASSRGLAGVGQETQYF
CDR3 DNA: TGTGCCAGCAGCCGCGGGCTAGCGGGAGTAGGGCAAGAGACCCAGTACTTC

D gene: -
clone size: -
V gene: TRBV30
J gene: TRBJ1-6
CDR3 protein: CAWSVQGGSPLHF
CDR3 DNA: TGTGCCTGGAGTGTACAGGGCGGTTCACCCCTCCACTTT

D gene: -
clone size: -
V gene: TRBV19
J gene: TRBJ1-1
CDR3 protein: CASSIAGSEAFF
CDR3 DNA: TGTGCCAGTAGTATAGCGGGGTCTGAAGCTTTCTTT

D gene: -
clone size: -
V gene: TRBV6-5
J gene: TRBJ1-4
CDR3 protein: CASSRSEKLFF
CDR3 DNA: TGTGCCAGCAGTCGTAGTGAAAAACTGTTTTTT

D gene: TRBD1
clone size: -
V gene: TRBV5-1
J gene: TRBJ2-6
CDR3 protein: CASSPDRFSGANVLTF
CDR3 DNA: TGCGCCAGCAGCCCGGACAGGTTCTCTGGGGCCAACGTCCTGACTTTC

D gene: TRBD1
clone size: once
V gene: TRBV5-4
J gene: TRBJ2-1
CDR3 protein: CASSPGQVRVEQFF
CDR3 DNA: TGTGCCAGCAGCCCCGGACAGGTTCGGGTTGAGCAGTTCTTC

D gene: TRBD2
clone size: -
V gene: TRBV5-1
J gene: TRBJ2-5
CDR3 protein: CASSAGGTEETQYF
CDR3 DNA: TGCGCCAGCAGCGCCGGGGGGACGGAAGAGACCCAGTACTTC

D gene: -
clone size: -
V gene: TRBV6-5
J gene: TRBJ2-3
CDR3 protein: CASSFLGGGTDTQYF
CDR3 DNA: TGTGCCAGCAGTTTCCTTGGCGGTGGCACAGATACGCAGTATTTT

D gene: -
clone size: -
V gene: TRBV30
J gene: TRBJ1-2
CDR3 protein: CAWNGLYYGYTF
CDR3 DNA: TGTGCCTGGAACGGGCTTTACTATGGCTACACCTTC

D gene: -
clone size: once
V gene: TRBV18
J gene: TRBJ2-2
CDR3 protein: CASSPVNTGELFF
CDR3 DNA: TGTGCCAGCTCACCCGTGAACACCGGGGAGCTGTTTTTT

D gene: TRBD1
clone size: -
V gene: TRBV14
J gene: TRBJ2-7
CDR3 protein: CASSSLTGVNEQYF
CDR3 DNA: TGTGCCAGCAGCTCCTTGACAGGGGTCAACGAGCAGTACTTC

D gene: -
clone size: -
V gene: TRBV25-1
J gene: TRBJ2-2
CDR3 protein: CASSAGHPNTGELFF
CDR3 DNA: TGTGCCAGCAGCGCCGGACATCCCAACACCGGGGAGCTGTTTTTT

D gene: TRBD2
clone size: few
V gene: TRBV5-5
J gene: TRBJ2-3
CDR3 protein: CASSWRGGQSDTQYF
CDR3 DNA: TGTGCCAGCAGCTGGCGGGGGGGCCAATCGGATACGCAGTATTTT

D gene: -
clone size: -
V gene: TRBV15
J gene: TRBJ1-5
CDR3 protein: CATSFDSSNQPQHF
CDR3 DNA: TGTGCCACCAGCTTCGACAGCAGCAATCAGCCCCAGCATTTT

D gene: -
clone size: -
V gene: TRBV18
J gene: TRBJ2-5
CDR3 protein: CASSPLSQFQETQYF
CDR3 DNA: TGTGCCAGCTCACCACTTAGCCAGTTCCAAGAGACCCAGTACTTC

D gene: TRBD1
clone size: -
V gene: TRBV10-3
J gene: TRBJ2-2
CDR3 protein: CAISPDRDTGELFF
CDR3 DNA: TGTGCCATCAGCCCGGACAGGGACACCGGGGAGCTGTTTTTT

D gene: -
clone size: -
V gene: TRBV30
J gene: TRBJ1-3
CDR3 protein: CAWSVATSGNTIYF
CDR3 DNA: TGTGCCTGGAGTGTAGCCACCTCTGGAAACACCATATATTTT

D gene: -
clone size: -
V gene: TRBV16
J gene: TRBJ1-5
CDR3 protein: CASCRGFQPQHF
CDR3 DNA: TGTGCCAGCTGCCGAGGGTTTCAGCCCCAGCATTTT

D gene: -
clone size: -
V gene: TRBV6-1
J gene: TRBJ1-2
CDR3 protein: CASSSGWDYGYTF
CDR3 DNA: TGTGCCAGCAGCTCAGGTTGGGACTATGGCTACACCTTC

D gene: -
clone size: -
V gene: TRBV5-5
J gene: TRBJ2-2
CDR3 protein: CASSFGLSTGELFF
CDR3 DNA: TGTGCCAGCAGCTTCGGACTTTCTACCGGGGAGCTGTTTTTT

D gene: TRBD2
clone size: few
V gene: TRBV27
J gene: TRBJ2-1
CDR3 protein: CASSLTSGSRDEQFF
CDR3 DNA: TGTGCCAGCAGTTTAACTAGCGGGAGTAGGGATGAGCAGTTCTTC

D gene: -
clone size: -
V gene: TRBV5-6
J gene: TRBJ2-5
CDR3 protein: CASSLASIGLLQETQYF
CDR3 DNA: TGTGCCAGCAGCTTGGCCAGTATAGGACTCCTCCAAGAGACCCAGTACTTC

D gene: TRBD1
clone size: -
V gene: TRBV28
J gene: TRBJ2-7
CDR3 protein: CASSLGTGRGFSYEQYF
CDR3 DNA: TGTGCCAGCAGTTTGGGGACAGGGAGGGGCTTCTCCTACGAGCAGTACTTC

D gene: TRBD1
clone size: -
V gene: TRBV9
J gene: TRBJ2-1
CDR3 protein: CASSVRDSSYNEQFF
CDR3 DNA: TGTGCCAGCAGCGTCCGGGACAGCTCCTACAATGAGCAGTTCTTC

D gene: -
clone size: -
V gene: TRBV4-1
J gene: TRBJ2-7
CDR3 protein: CASSQGVTSYEQYF
CDR3 DNA: TGCGCCAGCAGCCAAGGTGTGACCTCCTACGAGCAGTACTTC

D gene: -
clone size: -
V gene: TRBV30
J gene: TRBJ1-1
CDR3 protein: CAWAGVDTEAFF
CDR3 DNA: TGTGCCTGGGCGGGGGTGGACACTGAAGCTTTCTTT

D gene: -
clone size: -
V gene: TRBV18
J gene: TRBJ2-1
CDR3 protein: CASSLAGHDNEQFF
CDR3 DNA: TGTGCCAGCTCACTAGCTGGACATGACAATGAGCAGTTCTTC

D gene: TRBD1
clone size: -
V gene: TRBV28
J gene: TRBJ1-1
CDR3 protein: CASSYRGGTEAFF
CDR3 DNA: TGTGCCAGCAGCTACAGGGGAGGAACTGAAGCTTTCTTT